Each of the 15 T cell receptor beta chains below was sequenced from the same sample in a study of blood T cells in healthy people across ages. The authors ran a second PCR of about 6 to 11 cycles using a sample-barcoded 5' primer and a J-beta primer mix. A single record per CDR3 protein comes from TCRdb applying MiXCR to the 5' RACE reads. Of 1.5 million or so distinct CDR3 sequences in the sample, around 40% were seen once. Sample: blood. The receptors derive from a young woman in good health.

The chain uses TRBV4-1 and TRBJ2-1, with 14 bases lining up with TRBD2. The CDR3 is made up of 16 amino acids. The V gene's germline CDR1 is MGHRA and CDR2 YSYEKL. Germline trimming cut 4 bases from V and 5 bases from J; bases unmatched to any gene: 4. The CDR3 sequence is CASSPLTSGRDNEQFF. Here the CDR3 DNA reads TGCGCCAGCAGCCCCCTGACTAGCGGGAGGGACAATGAGCAGTTCTTC.

The chain employs TRBV27 and TRBJ2-1, with D perhaps TRBD1 or TRBD2 (5 bases each). The CDR3 runs to 12 residues. Germline V gene sequence: CDR1 MNHEY, CDR2 SMNVEV (reference sequence). Trimming took off 8 bases at V and 9 bases at J, with 14 bases between the two ends. The CDR3 nucleotides are TGTGCCAGCGGGACCGCCCGGGGTGAGCAGTTCTTC. This sequence encodes CASGTARGEQFF.

This clonotype was observed a few times. The CDR3 region is CASSYGGLQETQYF. In nucleotides, the CDR3 is TGTGCCAGCAGTTACGGGGGGCTCCAAGAGACCCAGTACTTC. The genes are TRBV12-3 or TRBV12-4 and TRBJ2-5; D is perhaps TRBD2 (7 bases). The CDR3 is made up of 14 amino acids. The V and J ends lost 4 bases and 1 base respectively, with 10 bases between them.

The sample holds a few counts of this clonotype. This chain links TRBV12-3 or TRBV12-4 with TRBJ2-7; no definite D call. The CDR3 has 12 residues. V lost 5 bases and J 7 bases, leaving 12 bases between the germline ends. DNA of the CDR3: TGTGCCAGCAGTGCAACGCTGGGGGAGCAGTACTTC. It is translated as CASSATLGEQYF.

CDR3 DNA: TGTGCCAGCAGTTACATTCACTCTGGGGCCAACGTCCTGACTTTC. It encodes CASSYIHSGANVLTF. The chain has TRBV6-2 or TRBV6-3 and TRBJ2-6, with no clear D. V lost 2 bases and J lost 0, with 5 bases in between. Germline V lookup: CDR1 MNHEY, CDR2 SVGEGT. There are 15 residues in the CDR3.

In this sample, this clonotype turned up a few times. The chain couples TRBV27 to TRBJ2-7; 10 bases fit TRBD1. J was trimmed by 6 bases and V by 6 bases; bases with no gene match: 8. The CDR3 runs to 14 residues. The germline V gene has CDR1 MNHEY and CDR2 SMNVEV (reference sequence). CDR3 in amino acids: CASRISGTGVEQYF. As DNA, the CDR3 is TGTGCCAGCAGAATATCCGGGACAGGGGTCGAGCAGTACTTC.

To note about this clonotype: Mismatch with germline at one junction end may stem from a read error. The chain couples TRBV7-9 to TRBJ1-6; D uncertain. The CDR3 totals 11 residues. Germline V gene lookup returns CDR1 SEHNR and CDR2 FQNEAQ (reference sequence). The CDR3 DNA reads TGTGCCAGCAGCCTAGCTTGGCCCCTCCACTTT. Protein sequence: CASSLAWPLHF.

This chain connects TRBV7-9 to TRBJ2-3; TRBD2 might be the D (5 bases). Germline V gene lookup returns CDR1 SEHNR and CDR2 FQNEAQ (reference sequence). V was clipped by 5 bases and J by 0 bases, with 24 bases between them. This CDR3 region has 19 residues. The CDR3 sequence: CASSTRGQSLYTSTDTQYF. The DNA for the CDR3 is TGTGCCAGCAGCACCCGGGGTCAGAGCCTCTACACTAGCACAGATACGCAGTATTTT.

In DNA, the CDR3 is TGCAGTGCTGGGAACAATGAGCAGTTCTTC. Translated: CSAGNNEQFF. The chain couples TRBV20-1 to TRBJ2-1, with D unresolved. In germline, CDR1 is DFQATT, CDR2 SNEGSKA (reference sequence). Trimming shortened V by 5 bases and J by 5 bases, and 4 bases separated the two germline ends. The CDR3 has 10 residues.

The DNA of the CDR3 is TGTGCCAGCACGCCTTCGGACACCAAAAACATTCAGTACTTC. This gives the protein CASTPSDTKNIQYF. This chain uses TRBV6-2 or TRBV6-3 with TRBJ2-4, with D perhaps matching TRBD1 (5 bases). The CDR3 consists of 14 residues. The V gene lost 7 bases and the J gene lost 2 bases, with 12 bases spanning the gap. Germline CDR1 is MNHEY and CDR2 is SVGEGT.

This sequence joins TRBV11-1 and TRBJ2-5; TRBD2 matches 11 bases. Germline CDR1 is SGHAT and CDR2 is FQDESV (reference sequence). The CDR3 spans 16 residues. Trimming removed 3 bases from V and 2 bases from J; junction bases left unmatched: 5. CDR3 coding DNA: TGTGCCAGCAGCTTGACGACTAGCGGGATACAAGAGACCCAGTACTTC. This encodes CASSLTTSGIQETQYF. The entire variable domain, with the rest obtained from reference TRBV11-1 and TRBJ2-5, is as follows: EAEVAQSPRYKITEKSQAVAFWCDPISGHATLYWYRQILGQGPELLVQFQDESVVDDSQLPKDRFSAERLKGVDSTLKIQPAELGDSAMYLCASSLTTSGIQETQYFGPGTRLLVL.

V gene TRBV19 combines with J gene TRBJ2-3, with D possibly matching TRBD2 (6 bases). This CDR3 spans 13 amino acids. CDR1 LNHDA and CDR2 SQIVND come from the germline V gene (reference sequence). Trimming pared 6 bases from V and 6 bases from J, leaving 13 bases between. CDR3 bases: TGTGCCAGTAGCTGGCAGGGAGGCGATACGCAGTATTTT. Protein: CASSWQGGDTQYF. Filled out from reference TRBV19 and TRBJ2-3, the complete variable domain reads DGGITQSPKYLFRKEGQNVTLSCEQNLNHDAMYWYRQDPGQGLRLIYYSQIVNDFQKGDIAEGYSVSREKKESFPLTVTSAQKNPTAFYLCASSWQGGDTQYFGPGTRLTVL.

This clonotype was detected only a few times. The chain carries TRBV4-3 and TRBJ2-5, with a tentative D call TRBD2 (5 bases). The length of the CDR3 is 17 residues. Trimming cost V 0 bases and J 7 bases, with 21 bases left between them. Germline-derived CDR1 and CDR2 are LGHNA and YSLEER. The DNA for the CDR3 is TGCGCCAGCAGCCAAGATCTCAGCCCCGAAAGAGAGGGGACCCAGTACTTC. Translated: CASSQDLSPEREGTQYF.

This clonotype was detected only a few times. V gene TRBV9 combines with J gene TRBJ2-3; TRBD2 matches 7 bases. Germline trimming cut 0 bases from V and 4 bases from J; bases unmatched to any gene: 14. The V gene's germline CDR1 is SGDLS and CDR2 YYNGEE. The CDR3 has 18 residues. Here the CDR3 DNA reads TGTGCCAGCAGCGTAGATGTTGGGAGCGGGGAAACCCCAGATACGCAGTATTTT. Translated: CASSVDVGSGETPDTQYF.

The chain carries TRBV24-1 and TRBJ2-7; TRBD2 agrees at 8 bases. The CDR3 loop spans 14 amino acids. The germline CDR1 and CDR2 sequences are KGHDR and SFDVKD. Germline trimming cut 7 bases from V and 1 base from J; bases unmatched to any gene: 5. CDR3 sequence: CATRASGPSYEQYF. CDR3 nucleotide sequence: TGTGCCACCAGGGCTAGCGGGCCTTCCTACGAGCAGTACTTC.